This T cell receptor (beta chain) emerged from a study of T-cell memory formation after mild COVID-19. On the study more broadly: Clusters were largely donor specific. Study-wide results and caveats: That cross-reactive memory joined was suggested by some responding clones appearing in pre-infection memory. Contracting CD4+ clones were located mainly in CM and EM, and CD8+ clones in EMRA.

A note on this clonotype: Its antigen is unknown.

TCRdb re-analysed the 5' RACE reads in MiXCR, keeping a single row per CDR3 protein. The sample carries fewer than 400,000 distinct CDR3 sequences, roughly 15% recorded once. The CDR3 covers 15 residues. CDR1 is SEHNR and CDR2 is FQNEAQ in the germline V gene (reference sequence). V lost 5 bases and J lost 3, with 13 bases in between. This TCR was recovered from a man between 18 and 29 years old who had mild COVID-19 (a few samples of this study predate the infection). Cell type and time point are not known. Input material: PBMCs or a T cell subset sorted from them (not recorded which). The chain links TRBV7-9 to TRBJ2-2, with D possibly matching TRBD2 (6 bases). The DNA of the CDR3 is TGTGCCAGCAGCCCTTCTAGCGTCCACACCGGGGAGCTGTTTTTT. It translates to CASSPSSVHTGELFF.